This TCR beta chain stems from a study of cytomegalovirus exposure and HLA in healthy donors. This CDR3 spans 16 amino acids. V lost 2 bases and J lost 5, with 15 bases in between. CDR1 and CDR2 (germline): SEHNR, FQNEAQ (reference sequence). This PCR relied on a set of 60 Vbeta primers and 13 Jbeta primers. Only in-frame clones appear in the TCRdb table, and some are missing; sequencing was by immunoSEQ multiplex PCR. The sample holds approximately 190,000 clones, around 81% seen once. The V and J genes are TRBV7-9 and TRBJ1-4, with unresolved D. The specimen sequenced was PBMCs. The TCR sequence derives from a young woman in good health and CMV-seropositive. The DNA of the CDR3 is TGTGCCAGCAGCTTAATCCAACCGGGAATAAATGAAAAACTGTTTTTT. This encodes CASSLIQPGINEKLFF.